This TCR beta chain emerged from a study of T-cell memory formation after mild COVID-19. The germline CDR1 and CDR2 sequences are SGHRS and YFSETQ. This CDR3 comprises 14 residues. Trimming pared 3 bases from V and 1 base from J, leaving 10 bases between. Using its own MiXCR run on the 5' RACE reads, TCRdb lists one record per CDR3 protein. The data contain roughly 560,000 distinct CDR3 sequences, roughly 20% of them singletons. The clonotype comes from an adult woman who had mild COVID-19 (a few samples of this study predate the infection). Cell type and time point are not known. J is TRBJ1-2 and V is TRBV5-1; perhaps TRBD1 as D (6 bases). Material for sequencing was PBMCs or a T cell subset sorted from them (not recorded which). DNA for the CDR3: TGCGCCAGCAGCTCCAGGGGACTTAACTATGGCTACACCTTC. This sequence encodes CASSSRGLNYGYTF.